This T cell receptor (beta chain) was sequenced during a study of lymphopenia after photon versus proton radiotherapy. Libraries were prepared by immunoSEQ multiplex PCR; TCRdb keeps only in-frame clonotypes and omits some of them. The table has 50,000 to 65,000 clones, roughly 87% seen once. V lost 5 bases and J lost 5, with 13 bases in between. The length of the CDR3 is 14 residues. Germline V gene lookup returns CDR1 SGHTA and CDR2 FQGNSA. The chain links TRBV7-2 to TRBJ2-1, with D maybe TRBD1 (5 bases). This TCR was recovered from a man older than 75 with esophageal cancer. The sample here was peripheral blood, taken from a patient treated with proton-based radiotherapy. CDR3 DNA: TGTGCCAGCAGCCTAGGGGTCCGGAACAATGAGCAGTTCTTC. It encodes CASSLGVRNNEQFF.